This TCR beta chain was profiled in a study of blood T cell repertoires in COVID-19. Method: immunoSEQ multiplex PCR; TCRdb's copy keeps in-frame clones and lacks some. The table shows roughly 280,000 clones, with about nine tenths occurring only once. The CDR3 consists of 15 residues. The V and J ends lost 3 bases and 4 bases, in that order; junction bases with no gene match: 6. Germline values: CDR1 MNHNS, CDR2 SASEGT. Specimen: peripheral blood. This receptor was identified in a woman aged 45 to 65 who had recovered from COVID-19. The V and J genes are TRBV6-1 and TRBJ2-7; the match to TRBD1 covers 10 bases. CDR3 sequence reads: CASSEPGQGKYEQYF. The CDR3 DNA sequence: TGTGCCAGCAGTGAGCCGGGACAGGGGAAATACGAGCAGTACTTC.